Listed here is a single T cell receptor (beta chain). Germline values: CDR1 SQVTM, CDR2 ANQGSEA. CDR3 length: 14 amino acids. V was clipped by 8 bases and J by 3 bases, with 17 bases between them. This table comes from immunoSEQ multiplex PCR, and its TCRdb copy is limited to in-frame clones, with some not included. The sample yields 100,000 to 150,000 clones, more than 85% seen once. This sample was included in a study of control samples from healthy donors and cancer patients. The V call is TRBV29-1, the J call TRBJ2-1; D is tentatively TRBD1 or TRBD2 (6 bases each). The sample consisted of blood. The TCR comes from a man younger than 30 in good health. CDR3 protein: CSHSGAVLYNEQFF. The CDR3 DNA sequence: TGCAGCCATTCGGGGGCCGTTCTCTACAATGAGCAGTTCTTC.